Here is one T cell receptor (beta chain) with its context. This entry is derived from a study of blood T cell repertoires in COVID-19. About the research overall: From the United States, Italy and Spain came samples of acute and convalescent COVID-19. T cells, B-cell-depleted T cells, or PBMCs provided the cDNA or gDNA that served as material.

How the authors handled the data: Amplification with reference gene primers provided the estimates of nucleated cell counts. The protocol was immunoSEQ multiplex PCR, while the TCRdb copy is restricted to in-frame clones and leaves out a portion. The V and J calls and clone size are taken from that table; D and trimming were inferred from the DNA. This sample has 150,000 to 200,000 clones, with around 85% found just once. This clonotype was obtained from a man aged 60 to 75 with active or convalescent COVID-19. Material: peripheral blood.

The CDR3 DNA reads as TGTGCCAGCAGTTGGACAGGGAACACTGAAGCTTTCTTT. It is translated as CASSWTGNTEAFF. The gene calls are TRBV28 and TRBJ1-1, with 7 bases lining up with TRBD1. The CDR3 is 13 amino acids. CDR1 and CDR2 from the germline V gene are MDHEN and SYDVKM. Trimming took 4 bases from V and 1 from J; bases not matched to a gene: 0.